Listed here are 27 T cell receptor beta chains from one sample, sequenced in a study of T cell repertoires in ileal Crohn's disease. Profiling relied on immunoSEQ multiplex PCR, and the TCRdb table lists in-frame clones only, not all of them. The sample consists of about 15,000 clones, around 88% of them appearing once. Sequenced: ileal tissue. These receptors all stem from an adult with Crohn's disease.

The J gene is TRBJ2-3, the V gene TRBV7-6; tentatively, D is TRBD2 (5 bases). Germline lookup yields CDR1 SGHVS and CDR2 FNYEAQ. The CDR3 sequence is 12 residues long. With 5 bases removed from V and 3 bases from J, the gap between germline ends came to 6 bases. The CDR3 coding sequence is TGTGCCAGCAGCCCGGGGACAGATACGCAGTATTTT. This translates into CASSPGTDTQYF.

V gene TRBV11-2 combines with J gene TRBJ1-2; D is ambiguous. V lost 3 bases and J 4 bases, leaving 12 bases between the germline ends. The CDR3 is 14 residues long. The V gene's germline CDR1 is SGHAT and CDR2 FQNNGV. The CDR3 loop is CASSFYHEFYGYTF. CDR3 nucleotides: TGTGCCAGCAGCTTCTATCACGAATTCTATGGCTACACCTTC.

The J gene is TRBJ2-1, the V gene TRBV4-1; 7 nucleotides match TRBD2. CDR3 length: 18 amino acids. Trimming cost V 0 bases and J 0 bases; bases outside gene matches: 8. Germline V gene data show CDR1 as MGHRA and CDR2 as YSYEKL. CDR3 sequence reads: CASSQDPLALSSYNEQFF. The CDR3 nucleotides are TGCGCCAGCAGCCAAGATCCACTAGCGCTGAGCTCCTACAATGAGCAGTTCTTC.

The genes are TRBV7-9 and TRBJ2-3, with 7 bases that match TRBD2. Germline V gene data show CDR1 as SEHNR and CDR2 as FQNEAQ (reference sequence). This CDR3 is built from 16 residues. Trimming cost V 5 bases and J 5 bases; bases outside gene matches: 13. CDR3 coding DNA: TGTGCCAGCAGCCCCAATAGCGGGTTAAACCGAGATACGCAGTATTTT. This encodes CASSPNSGLNRDTQYF.

This clone occurred once. The V and J genes are TRBV6-6 and TRBJ1-1; possibly TRBD1 for D (5 bases). The CDR3 loop spans 15 amino acids. Germline V gene lookup returns CDR1 MNHNY and CDR2 SVGAGI (reference sequence). With 5 bases removed from V and 1 base from J, the gap between germline ends came to 14 bases. CDR3 protein: CASSRLGHPNTEAFF. The CDR3 DNA reads as TGTGCCAGCAGTCGTCTAGGACACCCGAACACTGAAGCTTTCTTT.

V and J are TRBV6-1 and TRBJ2-2; possible D gene TRBD1, 6 bases. The V and J ends lost 0 bases and 5 bases respectively, with 7 bases between them. Germline assignment: CDR1 MNHNS and CDR2 SASEGT. The CDR3 spans 14 residues. The CDR3 DNA reads as TGTGCCAGCAGTGAAGCTACAGGGACCGGGGAGCTGTTTTTT. Its protein is CASSEATGTGELFF.

The genes are TRBV5-8 and TRBJ2-7, with unresolved D. CDR3 length: 12 amino acids. Between the trimmed V and J ends, which lost 4 bases and 0 bases, there was a span of 5 bases. The germline V gene has CDR1 SGHTS and CDR2 YDEGEE. CDR3 bases: TGTGCCAGCAGCACAAGCTCCTACGAGCAGTACTTC. This translates into CASSTSSYEQYF.

The CDR3 coding sequence is TGTGCCAGCAGAATTAGCGGGAGGGCCTCGTTTGAGCAGTTCTTC. It codes for CASRISGRASFEQFF. The chain links TRBV6-5 to TRBJ2-1, with 11 bases aligning to TRBD2. The CDR3 covers 15 residues. The germline CDR1 and CDR2 sequences are MNHEY and SVGAGI. V lost 6 bases to trimming and J lost 9 bases; unmatched junction nucleotides: 10.

The chain links TRBV7-2 to TRBJ2-2, with 11 bases that match TRBD2. Germline V gene sequence: CDR1 SGHTA, CDR2 FQGNSA. The CDR3 runs to 18 residues. The V segment lost 1 base and the J segment 3 bases; nucleotides outside the gene matches: 7. The CDR3 reads CASSLVFGTSGYTGELFF. The CDR3 nucleotides read TGTGCCAGCAGCTTAGTGTTCGGGACTAGCGGCTACACCGGGGAGCTGTTTTTT.

The CDR3 loop reads CASSSPRGARNVAFF. The CDR3 nucleotides read TGTGCCAGCAGCTCCCCCCGGGGGGCTCGAAACGTGGCTTTCTTT. The V call is TRBV5-6, the J call TRBJ1-1; D may be TRBD1 (6 bases). The length of the CDR3 is 15 residues. Trimming stripped 3 bases from V and 11 bases from J, with 23 bases between. CDR1 is SGHDT, CDR2 YYEEEE, per germline.

The chain couples TRBV28 to TRBJ2-7; D not resolved. The V end lost 3 bases, the J end lost 1 base, and 7 bases lay between the germline ends. Germline-derived CDR1 and CDR2 are MDHEN and SYDVKM. The CDR3 consists of 13 residues. CDR3 coding DNA: TGTGCCAGCAGTTTTGGTCAGTCCTACGAGCAGTACTTC. Its protein is CASSFGQSYEQYF.

The chain uses TRBV2 and TRBJ1-3, with D tentatively TRBD1 (5 bases). This CDR3 spans 13 amino acids. Germline-derived CDR1 and CDR2 are SNHLY and FYNNEI. Trimming removed 6 bases at V and 3 bases at J, with 9 bases between. Here the CDR3 DNA reads TGTGCCAGCAGCACCGGGGGTGGAAACACCATATATTTT. This encodes CASSTGGGNTIYF.

The chain is built from TRBV7-9 and TRBJ2-7; 7 bases align to TRBD2. Germline CDR1 is SEHNR and CDR2 is FQNEAQ (reference sequence). The ends lost 2 bases at V and 6 bases at J; junction bases unmatched: 1. CDR3 length equals 12 residues. CDR3 region: CASSLLAVEQYF. CDR3 DNA: TGTGCCAGCAGCTTACTAGCGGTCGAGCAGTACTTC.

V usage is TRBV6-1 and J usage is TRBJ1-1; D not resolved. Germline CDR1 MNHNS, CDR2 SASEGT. V was trimmed by 5 bases and J by 1 base, leaving 14 bases between them. This CDR3 comprises 15 residues. In nucleotides, the CDR3 is TGTGCCAGCAGTTCTAGCGGCCAGAGGAACACTGAAGCTTTCTTT. It translates to CASSSSGQRNTEAFF.

Points on this clone: An end of the junction differs from the germline gene, which may be a read error. This sequence joins TRBV7-7 and TRBJ2-7; D may be TRBD2 (5 bases). Germline lookup yields CDR1 SSHAT and CDR2 FNYEAQ (reference sequence). The CDR3 runs 15 residues. As DNA, the CDR3 is TGTGCTAGCAGCCCGACCGCCGGGGTCCAACGGGAGCAGTACTTC. Its protein product is CASSPTAGVQREQYF.

This sequence joins TRBV4-2 and TRBJ2-1; 11 bases map to TRBD2. Per the germline V gene, CDR1 is LGHNA and CDR2 is YNFKEQ. This CDR3 is 15 amino acids long. The V segment lost 6 bases and the J segment 4 bases; nucleotides outside the gene matches: 5. In DNA form, the CDR3 reads TGTGCCAGCAGACCGACTAGCGGGAAATACAATGAGCAGTTCTTC. Protein product: CASRPTSGKYNEQFF.

The table lists this clone with a few counts. The J gene is TRBJ1-5, the V gene TRBV7-2; 10 nucleotides match TRBD1. V shed 3 bases and J 11 bases; nucleotides not matched to a gene: 10. The CDR3 consists of 15 residues. Germline V gene lookup returns CDR1 SGHTA and CDR2 FQGNSA. CDR3 residues: CASSLGTGDFVAQHF. The DNA for the CDR3 is TGTGCCAGCAGCTTGGGGACAGGGGACTTTGTGGCCCAGCATTTT.

The chain carries TRBV28 and TRBJ2-1; D possibly corresponds to TRBD2 (6 bases). V dropped 6 bases and J dropped 11 bases, with 14 bases sitting between them. CDR1 MDHEN and CDR2 SYDVKM come from the germline V gene. The CDR3 consists of 12 residues. CDR3 amino acids: CASRQGTRKQFF. In DNA form, the CDR3 reads TGTGCCAGCAGACAAGGGACTCGTAAGCAGTTCTTC.

This chain links TRBV6-1 with TRBJ2-3; 9 bases fit TRBD1. The CDR3 runs 14 residues. Per the germline V gene, CDR1 is MNHNS and CDR2 is SASEGT. J gave up 7 bases and V 8 bases, and 10 bases lay outside the gene matches. This chain's CDR3 is CASVRDRVVNTQYF. In DNA form, the CDR3 reads TGTGCCAGCGTCCGGGACAGGGTCGTGAATACGCAGTATTTT.

This sequence joins TRBV7-9 and TRBJ1-1; 12 nucleotides match TRBD1. This CDR3 spans 15 amino acids. J was trimmed by 10 bases and V by 6 bases; bases with no gene match: 12. Germline values: CDR1 SEHNR, CDR2 FQNEAQ (reference sequence). CDR3 DNA sequence: TGTGCCAGCAGACAGTCCGGGACAGGGGGCGCGGGAGCTTTCTTT. Its protein product is CASRQSGTGGAGAFF.

This chain uses TRBV5-4 with TRBJ2-7; 9 bases map to TRBD2. This CDR3 is built from 15 residues. Germline-derived CDR1 and CDR2 are SGHNT and YYREEE (reference sequence). The V segment lost 3 bases and the J segment 2 bases; nucleotides outside the gene matches: 6. The CDR3 here is CASSSTSGNTYEQYF. In DNA, the CDR3 is TGTGCCAGCAGCTCGACTAGCGGTAATACCTACGAGCAGTACTTC.

The rearrangement links TRBV27 to TRBJ2-7, with a tentative D call TRBD2 (6 bases). From germline, CDR1 is MNHEY and CDR2 SMNVEV (reference sequence). The CDR3 loop spans 15 amino acids. With 5 bases removed from V and 2 bases from J, the gap between germline ends came to 16 bases. The CDR3 here is CASSAGGLPPYEQYF. In DNA form, the CDR3 reads TGTGCCAGCAGTGCCGGGGGACTTCCCCCCTACGAGCAGTACTTC.

The chain recombines TRBV5-1 with TRBJ2-3; unclear D gene. Per the germline V gene, CDR1 is SGHRS and CDR2 is YFSETQ. This CDR3 comprises 13 residues. Trimming took off 5 bases at V and 0 bases at J, with 7 bases between the two ends. Here the CDR3 DNA reads TGCGCCAGCAGGCGTGAGAGCACAGATACGCAGTATTTT. This gives the protein CASRRESTDTQYF.

The table lists this clone with a count of one. The chain uses TRBV5-4 and TRBJ2-1, with 10 bases matching TRBD2. Losses at the gene ends were 4 bases for V and 6 bases for J; bases not matched to a gene: 7. Germline CDR1 SGHNT, CDR2 YYREEE (reference sequence). The CDR3 runs to 15 residues. The CDR3 loop reads CASSVWTSGTNEQFF. CDR3 sequence (DNA): TGTGCCAGCAGCGTCTGGACTAGCGGTACCAATGAGCAGTTCTTC.

The chain recombines TRBV15 with TRBJ2-1; 12 bases are a match to TRBD2. The germline CDR1 and CDR2 sequences are LNHNV and YYDKDF (reference sequence). V lost 5 bases, J lost 6 bases, and 11 bases stayed unmatched. The CDR3 length is 17 residues. Written as DNA, the CDR3 is TGTGCCACCAGCCCCCGGCTGGGGACTAGCGGGTCCAATGAGCAGTTCTTC. The encoded protein is CATSPRLGTSGSNEQFF.

The chain has TRBV5-6 and TRBJ1-2, with D hard to call. Germline lookup yields CDR1 SGHDT and CDR2 YYEEEE. This CDR3 is 15 amino acids long. Trimming pared 0 bases from V and 3 bases from J, leaving 12 bases between. CDR3 nucleotide sequence: TGTGCCAGCAGCTTGGAGGGAGGACTCGACTATGGCTACACCTTC. Its translation: CASSLEGGLDYGYTF.

This chain connects TRBV27 to TRBJ1-1; 8 bases fit TRBD1. The CDR3 extends over 13 amino acids. The germline V gene encodes CDR1 MNHEY and CDR2 SMNVEV (reference sequence). The V gene end was trimmed by 6 bases and the J gene end by 4 bases; junction bases not matched to a gene: 4. The CDR3, as DNA: TGTGCCAGCAGGGATACAGGGGGCACTGAAGCTTTCTTT. Protein sequence: CASRDTGGTEAFF.